These 3 T cell receptor beta chains were sequenced from one sample in a study of blood T cell repertoires in COVID-19. Measured with immunoSEQ multiplex PCR; TCRdb has only the in-frame clones, and not every one. The sample includes about 110,000 clones, approximately 90% of them seen just once. Specimen: peripheral blood. The receptor set was obtained from a human donor in a cohort sampled during active COVID-19.

The sample holds one count of this clone. This sequence joins TRBV23-1 and TRBJ2-1; 11 bases are a match to TRBD2. TRBV23-1 is noted as an ORF with a role that remains uncertain. Germline trimming cut 4 bases from V and 7 bases from J; bases unmatched to any gene: 9. CDR3 length: 16 amino acids. The CDR3 protein is CASSPQISGRGNEQFF. DNA of the CDR3: TGCGCCAGCAGTCCCCAGATTAGCGGGAGGGGTAATGAGCAGTTCTTC.

The gene calls are TRBV7-2 and TRBJ1-1, with D possibly TRBD1 on 6 matching bases. Germline CDR1 SGHTA, CDR2 FQGNSA. Trimming removed 8 bases at V and 1 base at J, with 14 bases between. The CDR3 has 14 amino acids. As DNA, the CDR3 is TGTGCCAGCCAAACAGGGCGTGGGAACACTGAAGCTTTCTTT. Translating gives CASQTGRGNTEAFF.

The gene calls are TRBV12-5 and TRBJ2-7, with 10 bases matching TRBD1. CDR3 length equals 17 residues. V gave up 4 bases and J gave up 4 bases; unmatched junction bases: 13. The germline CDR1 and CDR2 sequences are LGHNT and FRNRAP. CDR3 loop: CASGSRLWTGGSYEQYF. The CDR3 DNA reads TGTGCTAGTGGTTCAAGGTTATGGACAGGGGGTTCGTACGAGCAGTACTTC. The variable domain in full, with the rest retrieved from reference TRBV12-5 and TRBJ2-7, is DARVTQTPRHKVTEMGQEVTMRCQPILGHNTVFWYRQTMMQGLELLAYFRNRAPLDDSGMPKDRFSAEMPDATLATLKIQPSEPRDSAVYFCASGSRLWTGGSYEQYFGPGTRLTVT.